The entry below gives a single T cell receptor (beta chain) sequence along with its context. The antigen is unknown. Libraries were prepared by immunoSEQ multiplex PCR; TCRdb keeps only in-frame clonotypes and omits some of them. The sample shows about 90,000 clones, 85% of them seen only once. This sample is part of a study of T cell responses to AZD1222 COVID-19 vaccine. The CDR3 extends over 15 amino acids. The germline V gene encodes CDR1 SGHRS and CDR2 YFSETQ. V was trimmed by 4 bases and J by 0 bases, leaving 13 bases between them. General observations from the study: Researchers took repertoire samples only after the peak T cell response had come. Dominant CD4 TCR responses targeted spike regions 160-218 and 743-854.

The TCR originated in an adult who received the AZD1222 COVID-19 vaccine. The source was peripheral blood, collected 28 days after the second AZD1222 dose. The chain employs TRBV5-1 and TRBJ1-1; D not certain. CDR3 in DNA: TGCGCCAGCAGCCCGCAACCGAATATGAACACTGAAGCTTTCTTT. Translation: CASSPQPNMNTEAFF.